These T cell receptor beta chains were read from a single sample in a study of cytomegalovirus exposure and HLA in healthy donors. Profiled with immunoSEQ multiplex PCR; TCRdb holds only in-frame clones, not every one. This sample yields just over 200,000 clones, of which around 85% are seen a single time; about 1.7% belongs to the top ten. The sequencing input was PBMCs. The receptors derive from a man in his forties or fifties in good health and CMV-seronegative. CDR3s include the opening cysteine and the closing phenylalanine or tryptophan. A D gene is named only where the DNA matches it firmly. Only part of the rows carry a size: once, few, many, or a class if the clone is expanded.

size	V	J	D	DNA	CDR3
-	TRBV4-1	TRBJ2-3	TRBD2	TGCGCCAGCAGCCAACCGACTAGCGGGCCTAAGGATACGCAGTATTTT	CASSQPTSGPKDTQYF
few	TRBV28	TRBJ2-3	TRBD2	TGTGCCAGCAGTTCTTTCTTAGCGGGATACCTCCCAGATACGCAGTATTTT	CASSSFLAGYLPDTQYF
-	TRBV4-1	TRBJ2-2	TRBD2	TGCGCCAGCAGCCAAGTTGGACTAGCGGGGCTTAACACCGGGGAGCTGTTTTTT	CASSQVGLAGLNTGELFF
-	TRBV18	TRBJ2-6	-	TGTGCCAGCTCACCAGCAGGGTTAGGTGGGGCCAACGTCCTGACTTTC	CASSPAGLGGANVLTF
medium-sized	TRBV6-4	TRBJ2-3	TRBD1	TGTGCCAGCAGTGACCGGGACAGGGCCTCAGATACGCAGTATTTT	CASSDRDRASDTQYF
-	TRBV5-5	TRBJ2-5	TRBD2	TGTGCCAGCAGCTTAACGACCGGGAGGCGTCAAGAGACCCAGTACTTC	CASSLTTGRRQETQYF
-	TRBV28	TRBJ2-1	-	TGTGCCAGCATCCCGCTGCCACATTACAATGAGCAGTTCTTC	CASIPLPHYNEQFF
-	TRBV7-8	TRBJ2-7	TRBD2	TGTGCCAGCATCAAAACCGGGACTAGCTCCTACGAGCAGTACTTC	CASIKTGTSSYEQYF
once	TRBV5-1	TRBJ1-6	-	TGCGCCAGCAGCTTGGCGGCCGGGCAGGGCTCACCCCTCCACTTT	CASSLAAGQGSPLHF
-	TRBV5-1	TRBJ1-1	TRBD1	TGCGCCAGCAGCCTACAGGGGATTGATGCTTTCTTT	CASSLQGIDAFF
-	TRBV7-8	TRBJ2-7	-	TGTGCCAGCAGCTACCCTGGAGGTCCCGAGCAGTACTTC	CASSYPGGPEQYF
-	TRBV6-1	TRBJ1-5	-	TGTGCCAGCAGTGAAGCCCTGGATCGGGGGCCCCAGCATTTT	CASSEALDRGPQHF
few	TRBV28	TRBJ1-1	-	TGTGCCAGCAGTTTTTTGCGTGGACAGACCCTGAACACTGAAGCTTTCTTT	CASSFLRGQTLNTEAFF
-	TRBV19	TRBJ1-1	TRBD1	TGTGCCAGTAGCAGGACTAGGGACAGGGTGCGGATGAACACTGAAGCTTTCTTT	CASSRTRDRVRMNTEAFF
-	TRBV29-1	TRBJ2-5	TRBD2	TGCAGCGTTGGGTCTAGCGGGAGTGGGTACCAAGAGACCCAGTACTTC	CSVGSSGSGYQETQYF
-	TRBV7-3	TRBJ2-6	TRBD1	TGTGCCAGCAGCCTCCGGGACAGGGAATTCTCTGGGGCCAACGTCCTGACTTTC	CASSLRDREFSGANVLTF
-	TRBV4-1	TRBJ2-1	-	TGCGCCAGCAGCCAAGATTGGGCCAAAGTTGCTAGCCGCAATGAGCAGTTCTTC	CASSQDWAKVASRNEQFF
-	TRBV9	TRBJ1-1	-	TGTGCCAGCAGCCCAGGAGGGGGGGTGAGCACTGAAGCTTTCTTT	CASSPGGGVSTEAFF